This entry is about one T cell receptor (beta chain). It has no known antigen specificity. Per-base quality was not reported, and no clone a single base away is much larger than it. Library preparation was by the immunoSEQ multiplex PCR assay. The original methods were these. A statistical classification framework was developed to diagnose cytomegalovirus status using the catalog of TCR beta chain sequences. Entries here come from immuneACCESS through TCRdb and include only in-frame sequences with V and J called. Some clones fail to appear in such tables; in the studies checked, an unresolved V gene covers under half of the shortfall, and the cause of the remainder is unknown. V and J calls plus clone size are reproduced from that table; the DNA served to infer D and trimming. The table for this sample lists under 200,000 clones; about 90% of them were counted only once. The top ten hold more than 2.5% of the sample.

The donors were included in the validation cohort of 120 subjects, a group kept apart from the roughly 670-subject first cohort. This sample stems from a study of cytomegalovirus exposure and HLA in healthy donors (dated by TCRdb to 2015 to 2018). Notes on the research overall: A later analysis indicated that the 120 validation repertoires were generated on the platform also employed for the 700 or so repertoires of the first cohort. The study combined high-throughput TCR immunosequencing, statistical association of individual TCRs with disease status, and machine learning to predict cytomegalovirus infection status. The study aimed to test whether signatures of past pathogen exposure could be identified by cataloging public T cell receptors. Besides the first cohort of 550 to 750 subjects, a separate validation cohort made up of 120 or so different subjects was used.

Trimming removed 0 bases from V and 1 base from J; the gene matches leave 1 base unexplained. Reading the germline V gene gives CDR1 MDHEN and CDR2 SYDVKM. From cysteine to phenylalanine, the CDR3 is 15 amino acids long. Only the CDR3 DNA stays, 45 bases, in frame from base 1. Results and caveats for the whole study, not just this receptor: In both the original and validation cohorts, the classifier was reported to diagnose cytomegalovirus status with high specificity and sensitivity. A later analysis had no HLA typing for the validation cohort, so co-occurrence there was scored across all 110 or so repertoires. In vitro tests confirmed that a few of the cytomegalovirus-associated TCR beta chains recognize cytomegalovirus antigens. In the study, around 150 TCR beta chains were listed as associated with cytomegalovirus. The authors suggested that the approach could potentially be generalized to other disease states and immunological phenotypes. While some public TCRs were present in many individuals, most TCR sequences turned up only very rarely across donors. A later analysis found that TCRs clustered in the first cohort also tended to co-occur in the 120 validation repertoires, with roughly 95% of cluster scores above 0.

The chain joins TRBV28 to TRBJ2-3; TRBD2 lines up with 7 middle nucleotides. This TCR was recovered from a woman in her late teens or twenties in good health and CMV-seropositive. Sequencing input: PBMCs. The CDR3 here reads CASSLWAGGTDTQYF. The DNA sequence reads TGTGCCAGCAGTTTATGGGCGGGGGGCACAGATACGCAGTATTTT.